Reported below is one T cell receptor (beta chain). Its antigen is not identified. This entry comes from a study of blood T cells in healthy people across ages. Then a second PCR, running roughly 7 to 11 cycles, was carried out with a sample-barcoded 5' primer and a J-beta primer mix. TCRdb reanalysed the 5' RACE reads using MiXCR and keeps one entry per CDR3 protein. The table shows roughly 800,000 distinct CDR3 sequences, with 58% occurring only once. V lost 5 bases and J lost 9; bases outside the gene matches: 10. This CDR3 contains 15 residues. The germline gives CDR1 SGHAT, CDR2 FQNNGV. Study conclusions and caveats: Donors of long life had a larger count of naive CD4+ cells and greater diversity than aged donors. Unsorted PBMCs prevented conclusive naive versus antigen-experienced comparison.

The specimen was blood. The rearrangement links TRBV11-2 to TRBJ2-1; 10 bases are a match to TRBD2. The clonotype originates from a man between 25 and 39 years old in good health. CDR3 loop: CASSLRAGGFGEQFF. CDR3 nucleotides: TGTGCCAGCAGCCTCCGAGCGGGGGGGTTTGGTGAGCAGTTCTTC.